This TCR beta chain stems from a study of shared clonotypes between healthy human individuals (dated by TCRdb to 2018 to 2021). A note on the overall study: The cohort comprised a couple of women and a few men aged 18 to 49 years. Between about 0.9 and 9 billion PBMCs per donor were obtained by leukapheresis. The study deeply sequenced blood TCR repertoires of about 5 healthy adults to estimate repertoire size and the extent of clonotype sharing between individuals. To increase sequencing depth and limit assay-specific biases, different laboratories used diverse techniques to prepare libraries and sequence TCR repertoires. For each donor, three plates each were used for CD4 naive and CD4 memory, two plates were used for CD8 naive, and one plate was used for CD8 memory.

The donors were healthy, HIV-negative adults with no recently reported acute infections or vaccinations. Every donor was a Caucasian adult living in Nashville, Tennessee, USA. Magnetic negative selection was used to enrich CD4+ T cells, after which naive cells were positively selected on CD45RA and the negative fraction became the memory subset. Blood was obtained by leukapheresis, after which PBMCs were separated by Ficoll-Histopaque density gradient centrifugation and cryopreserved in liquid nitrogen vapor phase. Analytical flow cytometry was used to check the purity and quantity of every magnetically sorted T cell population. Genomic DNA was isolated from each sorted fraction and quantified by UV absorbance on a Nanodrop 2000c. The sample holds many counts of this clone. Its antigen target is currently unknown. The sample holds no much larger clone one base away, and base qualities are not on file. Additional DNA sequences in this sample encode the identical CDR3.

The germline V gene supplies CDR1 MGHRA and CDR2 YSYEKL. The CDR3 runs 15 amino acids, cysteine and phenylalanine included. The DNA shown is the 45-base CDR3, in frame from base 1. Trimming at the junction amounts to 3 bases on V and 4 bases on J, and the germline ends lie 15 bases apart. General study outcomes and caveats: Higher generation probabilities were observed for clonotypes shared by all four sorted-subset donors than for non-shared clonotypes. Sharing across a few donors was observed for around 5% of naive CD4, under 4% of naive CD8, 2% to 2.5% of memory CD4, and about 0.4% of memory CD8 clonotypes. Sampling was restricted to blood, and TCR repertoires in tissue are likely to differ from TCR repertoires in blood. Even with the large sequencing depth, rarefaction of the sorted-subset datasets indicated that sequencing was incomplete. Pairwise subsampling indicated that sequencing depth was expected to affect the degree of clonotype sharing among donors. Because the study included only a small number of donors, the genetic and exposure-history diversity represented was limited. Larger estimated clonotype richness was generally found for naive subsets than for memory subsets.

Using the deep immunoSEQ assay, multiplex PCR amplified TCR CDR3 regions from genomic DNA. Extracted genomic DNA from each cell subset was distributed evenly across all wells of several immunoSEQ 96-well plates, and each plate was treated as a replicate. For sorted subsets, 150 to 200 ng genomic DNA, equal to tens of thousands of T cell genomes, was loaded into each replicate PCR. Purified libraries were measured with a Qubit 3.0 fluorometer, size-checked on a Bioanalyzer 2100, and measured again with the KAPA Library Quantification kit. Every immunoSEQ 96-well plate was sequenced on a separate single-read 150-cycle Illumina NextSeq 550 flow cell. Turning to the authors' computational methods: Because the immunoSEQ output included only junctional sequences and no quality scores, the filtering could not be the same as the filtering used for full-length reads. To assign V/J genes and CDR3, sequences were annotated against IMGT germline references using PyIR, a Python wrapper for IgBLAST v1.9. Any read was removed if the V/J assignment was weak (E-value above 1e-6), the CDR3 was missing, or the read contained stop codons, out-of-frame junctions, or ambiguous translated residues. V3J clonotypes were defined by identical inferred V gene, J gene, and CDR3 amino acid sequence. Percentage overlap between repertoires was calculated by dividing the number of shared unique clonotypes by the size of the smaller repertoire. Three approaches were used to assess repertoire richness: RTK rarefaction, the Chao1 estimator, and Recon v2.1 estimates of unobserved clonotypes. For all TCRbeta clonotypes obtained by the gDNA method from several donors, generation probabilities were computed with OLGA. Imported from immuneACCESS, the table was reduced by TCRdb to in-frame sequences with V and J called. These copies leave out some clones; in studies compared against another copy, an unresolved V gene accounts for under half, and the cause of the remainder is not known. V and J calls plus clone size are reproduced from that table; the DNA served to infer D and trimming. The sample contains roughly 1,100,000 clones, about 75% of them found a single time. The ten top clones hold 1.2% to 1.5% of the sample.

Input material: memory CD4+ T cells sorted from blood. The sample's cell subset or site label, decoded: CD45RA-negative fraction. This sequence was found in a man aged 18 to 30 in good health. In this chain, TRBV4-1 is recombined with TRBJ1-2; too little of a D gene remains to name it. The CDR3 region has the sequence CASSQETGEIYGYTF. The DNA sequence is given as TGCGCCAGCAGCCAGGAAACTGGGGAGATCTATGGCTACACCTTC.